This T cell receptor (beta chain) is from a study of metastatic and nonmetastatic thyroid tumors. General study findings and limits: Significantly greater TCR beta diversity was reportedly found in malignant thyroid tumors than in benign nodules (in blood and tumor).

This clone showed up many times. The antigen remains undetermined. MiXCR re-clonotyped the PCR reads for TCRdb. Of 20,000 to 25,000 clones in the sample, about 20% are singletons; the top ten hold 25% to 30%. The germline gives CDR1 MNHNS, CDR2 SASEGT. V was pared by 5 bases and J by 10 bases, with 14 bases of the junction left unmatched. The CDR3 covers 15 residues. Prior to thyroid surgery, none of the patients had received any treatment. This receptor was obtained from a female donor with papillary thyroid cancer or a benign thyroid nodule (not recorded which). Some clones in this sample may be carry-over from other donors' samples. Sequenced input: blood. V and J are TRBV6-1 and TRBJ1-1; TRBD1 aligns across 9 bases. In DNA, the CDR3 is TGTGCCAGCAGTCACCGGGACAGGGCGGGTGGGGGAGCTTTCTTT. Protein product: CASSHRDRAGGGAFF.